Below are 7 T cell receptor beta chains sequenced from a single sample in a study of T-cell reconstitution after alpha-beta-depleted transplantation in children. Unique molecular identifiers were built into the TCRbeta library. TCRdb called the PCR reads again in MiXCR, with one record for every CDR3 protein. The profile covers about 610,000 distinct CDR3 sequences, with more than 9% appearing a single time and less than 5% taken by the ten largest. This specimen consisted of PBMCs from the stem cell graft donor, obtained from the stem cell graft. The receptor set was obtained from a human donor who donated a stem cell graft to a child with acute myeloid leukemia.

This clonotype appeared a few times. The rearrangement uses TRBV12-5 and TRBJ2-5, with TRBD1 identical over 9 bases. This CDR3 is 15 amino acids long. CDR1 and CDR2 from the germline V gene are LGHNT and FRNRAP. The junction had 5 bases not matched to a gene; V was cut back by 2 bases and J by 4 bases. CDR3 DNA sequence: TGTGCTAGTGGTTTGACAGGGGGCATTGGAGAGACCCAGTACTTC. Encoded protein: CASGLTGGIGETQYF.

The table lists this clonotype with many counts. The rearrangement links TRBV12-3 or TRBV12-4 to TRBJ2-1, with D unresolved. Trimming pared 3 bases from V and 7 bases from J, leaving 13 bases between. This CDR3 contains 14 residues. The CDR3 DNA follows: TGTGCCAGCAGTTTCGACTTGGTGAGGAATGAGCAGTTCTTC. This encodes CASSFDLVRNEQFF.

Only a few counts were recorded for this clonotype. The CDR3 sequence: CASSRTGGFNQPQHF. CDR3 nucleotides: TGTGCCAGCAGCAGAACCGGGGGGTTCAATCAGCCCCAGCATTTT. V gene TRBV5-5 combines with J gene TRBJ1-5; possible D gene TRBD1, 5 bases. CDR1 is SGHKS, CDR2 YYEKEE, per germline (reference sequence). V was cut by 4 bases and J by 3 bases, with 14 bases left in between. This CDR3 region has 15 residues.

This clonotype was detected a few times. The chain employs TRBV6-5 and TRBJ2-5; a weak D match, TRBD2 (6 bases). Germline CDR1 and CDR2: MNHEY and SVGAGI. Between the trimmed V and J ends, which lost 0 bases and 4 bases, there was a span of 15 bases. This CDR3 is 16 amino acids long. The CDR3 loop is CASSYSTIAAGETQYF. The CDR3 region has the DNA TGTGCCAGCAGTTACTCGACAATCGCAGCGGGAGAGACCCAGTACTTC.

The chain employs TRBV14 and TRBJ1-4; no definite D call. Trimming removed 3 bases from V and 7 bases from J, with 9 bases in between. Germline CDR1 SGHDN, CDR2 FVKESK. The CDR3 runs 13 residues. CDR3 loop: CASSHVVGEKLFF. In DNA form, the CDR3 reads TGTGCCAGCAGCCATGTGGTCGGTGAAAAACTGTTTTTT.

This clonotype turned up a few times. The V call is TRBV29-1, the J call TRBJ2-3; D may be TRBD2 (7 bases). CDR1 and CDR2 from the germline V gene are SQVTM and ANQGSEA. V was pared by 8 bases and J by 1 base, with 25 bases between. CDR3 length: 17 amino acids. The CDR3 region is CSSKGGSGLVGTDTQYF. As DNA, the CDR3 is TGCAGCTCAAAGGGGGGCAGCGGACTAGTTGGCACAGATACGCAGTATTTT.

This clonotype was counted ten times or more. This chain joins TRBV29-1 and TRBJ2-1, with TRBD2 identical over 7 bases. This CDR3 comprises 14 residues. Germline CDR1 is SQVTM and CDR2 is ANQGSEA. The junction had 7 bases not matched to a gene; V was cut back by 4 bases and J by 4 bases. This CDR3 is CSVGEGSEYNEQFF. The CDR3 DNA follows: TGCAGCGTTGGGGAGGGTAGCGAGTACAATGAGCAGTTCTTC.